This T cell receptor (beta chain) was profiled in a study of T cells in Graves' hyperthyroidism and ophthalmopathy. TCR beta CDR3 regions were amplified from RNA. First-round RT-PCR with HTBI primers amplified the TCR CDR3 region. TCRdb re-called the multiplex PCR reads with MiXCR, one entry per CDR3 protein. The table has roughly 290,000 distinct CDR3 sequences, approximately 15% seen once. The table lists this clonotype with many counts. On the basis of clinical symptoms, serum thyroxine and TRAb, thyroid ultrasound and orbital computed tomography, diagnoses were made. The TCR sequence derives from an older woman with Graves' ophthalmopathy. Sequenced: blood.

CDR3 loop: CASSIGTANTEAFF. In nucleotides, the CDR3 is TGTGCCAGCAGCATCGGGACTGCGAACACTGAAGCTTTCTTT. J is TRBJ1-1 and V is TRBV7-2; D may be TRBD1 (5 bases). This CDR3 is built from 14 residues. The ends were cut back, 5 bases at V and 1 base at J, with 11 bases in the middle. Germline assignment: CDR1 SGHTA and CDR2 FQGNSA.